The entry that follows covers one T cell receptor (beta chain) sequence. Sequencing was performed with immunoSEQ multiplex PCR; in TCRdb, only in-frame clones are kept and a portion is missing. The sample includes some 220,000 clones, 84% seen only once; the top ten take approximately 10%. These data belong to a study of blood T cell repertoires in COVID-19. The J segment lost 2 bases and the V segment lost 4 bases, leaving 8 bases of the junction unmatched. The V gene's germline CDR1 is SGHRS and CDR2 YFSETQ. This CDR3 is built from 16 residues. The sequenced material came from peripheral blood. The sequence came from a man aged 50 or older with active or convalescent COVID-19. The rearrangement links TRBV5-1 to TRBJ2-7; TRBD1 agrees at 11 bases. CDR3 nucleotides: TGCGCCAGCAGCACCGGACAGGGGGCCTTAACCTACGAGCAGTACTTC. Its protein is CASSTGQGALTYEQYF.